This T cell receptor (beta chain) was captured in a study of CD8+ T cells in alopecia areata. At the level of the study: The study gave treated patients oral tofacitinib at 5 to 10 mg twice daily. Regarding the study as a whole: Association of baseline CD8+ expansion with response is uncertain owing to one nonresponder.

This sample's treatment: oral pan-JAK inhibitor, 5-10 mg twice daily. Both peripheral blood and punch biopsies of lesional scalp skin were obtained from patients who had alopecia areata. CDR3 size: 12 residues. Looked up from germline, CDR1 is SGDLS and CDR2 is YYNGEE. Trimming took off 3 bases at V and 7 bases at J, with 10 bases between the two ends. Details on this clone: Its antigen is currently unknown.

Sequencing templates came from extracted RNA that was reverse transcribed into cDNA. Profiled with immunoSEQ multiplex PCR; TCRdb holds only in-frame clones, not every one. This sample has about 140,000 clones, with roughly 80% found just once. The starting material was CD8+ T cells sorted from blood, obtained at week 4, from a patient treated with tofacitinib. The chain employs TRBV9 and TRBJ1-2; possibly TRBD1 for D (6 bases). The sequence was collected from a human donor with alopecia areata. CDR3 coding DNA: TGTGCCAGCAGCGGGAACAGGGTTGGCTACACCTTC. It encodes CASSGNRVGYTF.